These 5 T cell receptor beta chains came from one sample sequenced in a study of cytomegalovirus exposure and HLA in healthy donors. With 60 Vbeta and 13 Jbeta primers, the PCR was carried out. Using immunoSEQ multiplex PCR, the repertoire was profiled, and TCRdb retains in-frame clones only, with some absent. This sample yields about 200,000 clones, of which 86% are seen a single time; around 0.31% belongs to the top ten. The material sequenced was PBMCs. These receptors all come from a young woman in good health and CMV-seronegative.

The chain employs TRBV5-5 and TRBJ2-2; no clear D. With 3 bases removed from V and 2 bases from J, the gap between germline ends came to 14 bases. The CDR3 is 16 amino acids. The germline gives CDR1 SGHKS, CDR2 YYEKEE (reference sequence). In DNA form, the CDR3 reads TGTGCCAGCAGCTCGATGGTAGGAGTAAACACCGGGGAGCTGTTTTTT. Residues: CASSSMVGVNTGELFF.

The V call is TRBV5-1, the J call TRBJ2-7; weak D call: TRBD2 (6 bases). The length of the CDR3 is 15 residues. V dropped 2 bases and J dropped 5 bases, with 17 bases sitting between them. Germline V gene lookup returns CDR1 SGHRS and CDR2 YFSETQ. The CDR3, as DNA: TGCGCCAGCAGCTTCAATCGACTAGGGCAGGACGAGCAGTACTTC. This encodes CASSFNRLGQDEQYF.

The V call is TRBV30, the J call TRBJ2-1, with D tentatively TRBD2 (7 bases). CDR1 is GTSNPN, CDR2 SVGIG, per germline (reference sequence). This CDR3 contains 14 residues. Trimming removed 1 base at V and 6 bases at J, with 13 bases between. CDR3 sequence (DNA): TGTGCCTGGAGTGGAAAGGGGGGGGGCAATGAGCAGTTCTTC. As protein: CAWSGKGGGNEQFF.

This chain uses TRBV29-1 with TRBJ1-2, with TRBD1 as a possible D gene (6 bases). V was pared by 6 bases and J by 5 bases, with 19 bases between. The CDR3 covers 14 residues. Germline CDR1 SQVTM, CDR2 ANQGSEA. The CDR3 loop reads CSVGRQEPKYGYTF. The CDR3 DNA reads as TGCAGCGTCGGACGACAGGAGCCAAAGTATGGCTACACCTTC.

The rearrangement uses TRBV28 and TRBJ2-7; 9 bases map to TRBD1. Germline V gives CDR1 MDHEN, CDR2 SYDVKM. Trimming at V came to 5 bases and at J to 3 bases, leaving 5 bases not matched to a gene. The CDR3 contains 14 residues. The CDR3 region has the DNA TGTGCCAGCAGTGTGGGGGACAGGGTCTACGAGCAGTACTTC. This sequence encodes CASSVGDRVYEQYF.